These 27 T cell receptor beta chains share one sample of origin, sequenced in a study of technical replicates of blood from a handful of donors. Using immunoSEQ multiplex PCR, the repertoire was profiled, and TCRdb retains in-frame clones only, with some absent. The sample shows around 78,000 clones, approximately 93% of them seen only once. Sequenced: T cells isolated from PBMCs. Receptors originate from a human donor in good health.

CDR3 in DNA: TGTGCCAGCAATTCTAGGGGTACCGGGGAGCTGTTTTTT. Translated, it gives CASNSRGTGELFF. The V call is TRBV6-6, the J call TRBJ2-2, with D perhaps TRBD1 (5 bases). Germline V gene data show CDR1 as MNHNY and CDR2 as SVGAGI (reference sequence). V gave up 7 bases and J gave up 5 bases, with 11 bases separating them. The CDR3 is 13 amino acids.

The chain carries TRBV11-3 and TRBJ2-5; 12 positions agree with TRBD2. The CDR3 spans 15 residues. V lost 0 bases and J lost 5; bases outside the gene matches: 1. The germline V gene has CDR1 SGHNT and CDR2 YENEEA. The CDR3 bases are TGTGCCAGCAGCTTAGACCTAGCGGGGGGGGAGACCCAGTACTTC. It encodes CASSLDLAGGETQYF. The complete variable domain, with remaining parts taken from reference TRBV11-3 and TRBJ2-5, reads EAGVVQSPRYKIIEKKQPVAFWCNPISGHNTLYWYLQNLGQGPELLIRYENEEAVDDSQLPKDRFSAERLKGVDSTLKIQPAELGDSAVYLCASSLDLAGGETQYFGPGTRLLVL.

J is TRBJ1-2 and V is TRBV19; D call uncertain. The germline CDR1 and CDR2 sequences are LNHDA and SQIVND (reference sequence). The CDR3 has 10 amino acids. V was trimmed by 5 bases and J by 10 bases, leaving 8 bases between them. DNA of the CDR3: TGTGCCAGTAGTTTTTTATTCTACACCTTC. This encodes CASSFLFYTF. Combining the CDR3 with reference TRBV19 and TRBJ1-2 gives the whole variable domain DGGITQSPKYLFRKEGQNVTLSCEQNLNHDAMYWYRQDPGQGLRLIYYSQIVNDFQKGDIAEGYSVSREKKESFPLTVTSAQKNPTAFYLCASSFLFYTFGSGTRLTVV.

V is TRBV25-1 and J is TRBJ1-1, with D perhaps TRBD1 (5 bases). Trimming stripped 6 bases from V and 10 bases from J, with 12 bases between. CDR3 size: 11 residues. Germline loops: CDR1 MGHDK, CDR2 SYGVNS. CDR3 residues: CASRGGTIAFF. The CDR3 region has the DNA TGTGCCAGCAGGGGCGGGACGATAGCTTTCTTT.

The rearrangement uses TRBV19 and TRBJ2-1, with D possibly being TRBD2 (5 bases). Germline CDR1 is LNHDA and CDR2 is SQIVND (reference sequence). The V gene lost 3 bases and the J gene lost 3 bases, with 15 bases spanning the gap. The length of the CDR3 is 16 residues. Written as DNA, the CDR3 is TGTGCCAGTAGTATGCGACCCACTAGTGGCTACAATGAGCAGTTCTTC. This gives the protein CASSMRPTSGYNEQFF.

The V call is TRBV15, the J call TRBJ1-5; D call uncertain. The CDR3 has 14 residues. V lost 1 base to trimming and J lost 5 bases, with 9 bases between them. CDR1 LNHNV and CDR2 YYDKDF come from the germline V gene (reference sequence). This CDR3 reads CATSRARVHQPQHF. The DNA of the CDR3 is TGTGCCACCAGCAGAGCGAGGGTCCATCAGCCCCAGCATTTT.

The J gene is TRBJ2-7, the V gene TRBV29-1; TRBD1 matches at 7 bases. This CDR3 region has 13 residues. After removal of 6 bases from V and 4 bases from J, the junction contained 9 bases not matched to a gene. Germline V gives CDR1 SQVTM, CDR2 ANQGSEA. The CDR3 here is CSVSGTVPYEQYF. The CDR3 DNA sequence: TGCAGCGTCTCCGGGACAGTTCCTTACGAGCAGTACTTC.

The rearrangement uses TRBV5-6 and TRBJ1-6; 7 nucleotides agree with TRBD1. The CDR3 totals 14 residues. Per the germline V gene, CDR1 is SGHDT and CDR2 is YYEEEE. With V trimmed by 1 base and J by 10 bases, 5 bases remained unmatched. In nucleotides, the CDR3 is TGTGCCAGCAGCTTGAGGGACAGTAAATCACCCCTCCACTTT. It yields the protein CASSLRDSKSPLHF.

The chain has TRBV7-9 and TRBJ1-4, with D possibly matching TRBD1 (5 bases). V lost 3 bases and J 4 bases, leaving 9 bases between the germline ends. Looked up from germline, CDR1 is SEHNR and CDR2 is FQNEAQ (reference sequence). The CDR3 consists of 14 residues. CDR3 in amino acids: CASSFSGNNEKLFF. CDR3 in DNA: TGTGCCAGCAGCTTTTCAGGGAATAATGAAAAACTGTTTTTT.

The chain carries TRBV5-1 and TRBJ2-1; 9 bases fit TRBD2. V lost 0 bases to trimming and J lost 6 bases; unmatched junction nucleotides: 7. Germline assignment: CDR1 SGHRS and CDR2 YFSETQ. This CDR3 contains 16 residues. CDR3 nucleotides: TGCGCCAGCAGCTTGGAAGGCGGGGGGGCCGCCAATGAGCAGTTCTTC. It specifies CASSLEGGGAANEQFF. Variable domain in full (rest from reference TRBV5-1 and TRBJ2-1): KAGVTQTPRYLIKTRGQQVTLSCSPISGHRSVSWYQQTPGQGLQFLFEYFSETQRNKGNFPGRFSGRQFSNSRSEMNVSTLELGDSALYLCASSLEGGGAANEQFFGPGTRLTVL.

The rearrangement uses TRBV5-1 and TRBJ1-2; perhaps TRBD1 as D (5 bases). V lost 0 bases and J 3 bases, leaving 9 bases between the germline ends. The CDR3 has 14 residues. In germline, CDR1 is SGHRS, CDR2 YFSETQ. CDR3 region: CASSLVAGYYGYTF. CDR3 DNA: TGCGCCAGCAGCTTGGTGGCAGGGTACTATGGCTACACCTTC.

V gene TRBV6-1 combines with J gene TRBJ1-4; 10 positions match TRBD1. Germline assignment: CDR1 MNHNS and CDR2 SASEGT. J was trimmed by 5 bases and V by 4 bases; bases with no gene match: 10. This CDR3 region has 17 residues. The CDR3 sequence is CASSVDRGPSPNEKLFF. In nucleotides, the CDR3 is TGTGCCAGCAGTGTCGACAGGGGGCCCTCTCCCAATGAAAAACTGTTTTTT.

This clone was picked up one time. J is TRBJ1-6 and V is TRBV9; 11 positions agree with TRBD1. Trimming at V came to 3 bases and at J to 9 bases, leaving 5 bases not matched to a gene. The CDR3 extends over 15 amino acids. CDR1 is SGDLS and CDR2 is YYNGEE in the germline V gene. This CDR3 is CASSARDRGISPLHF. The CDR3, as DNA: TGTGCCAGCAGCGCGCGGGACAGGGGGATTTCACCCCTCCACTTT. Looking up the rest from reference TRBV9 and TRBJ1-6 gives the full variable domain: DSGVTQTPKHLITATGQRVTLRCSPRSGDLSVYWYQQSLDQGLQFLIQYYNGEERAKGNILERFSAQQFPDLHSELNLSSLELGDSALYFCASSARDRGISPLHFGNGTRLTVT.

The chain links TRBV5-8 to TRBJ1-5; TRBD1 might be the D (6 bases). V was shortened by 0 bases and J by 3 bases, with 13 bases between the two germline ends. The CDR3 covers 16 residues. Germline CDR1 reads SGHTS; CDR2 reads YDEGEE. In DNA form, the CDR3 reads TGTGCCAGCAGCTTGGTACAGGGCCTTCACAATCAGCCCCAGCATTTT. Translating it yields CASSLVQGLHNQPQHF. Together with reference TRBV5-8 and TRBJ1-5, the CDR3 gives the full variable domain: EAGVTQSPTHLIKTRGQQATLRCSPISGHTSVYWYQQALGLGLQFLLWYDEGEERNRGNFPPRFSGRQFPNYSSELNVNALELEDSALYLCASSLVQGLHNQPQHFGDGTRLSIL.

The genes are TRBV29-1 and TRBJ1-2; 7 positions agree with TRBD1. The CDR3 extends over 17 amino acids. After removal of 3 bases from V and 0 bases from J, the junction contained 13 bases not matched to a gene. From germline, CDR1 is SQVTM and CDR2 ANQGSEA. In DNA form, the CDR3 reads TGCAGCGTTGATCGGCCTGCCACAGGGGCCACTAACTATGGCTACACCTTC. It translates to CSVDRPATGATNYGYTF.

The gene calls are TRBV9 and TRBJ1-5; weak D call: TRBD1 (6 bases). The CDR3 covers 15 residues. V was trimmed by 0 bases and J by 3 bases, leaving 10 bases between them. The germline V gene encodes CDR1 SGDLS and CDR2 YYNGEE. CDR3 nucleotides: TGTGCCAGCAGCGTAGCAGGGGCCCTCAATCAGCCCCAGCATTTT. This encodes CASSVAGALNQPQHF.

The chain uses TRBV7-9 and TRBJ2-1; tentatively, D is TRBD2 (6 bases). The germline V gene has CDR1 SEHNR and CDR2 FQNEAQ (reference sequence). The CDR3 is 15 residues long. The V end lost 1 base, the J end lost 4 bases, and 11 bases lay between the germline ends. CDR3 in amino acids: CASSLVGGDYNEQFF. CDR3 in DNA: TGTGCCAGCAGCTTAGTCGGGGGAGATTACAATGAGCAGTTCTTC.

The chain carries TRBV28 and TRBJ1-1, with TRBD1 as a possible D gene (5 bases). Trimming left V 7 bases short and J 1 base short, with 13 bases between. The length of the CDR3 is 14 residues. Germline V lookup: CDR1 MDHEN, CDR2 SYDVKM. The chain's CDR3 is CASNGGGGNTEAFF. Written as DNA, the CDR3 is TGTGCCAGCAACGGGGGTGGGGGGAACACTGAAGCTTTCTTT.

The rearrangement uses TRBV5-4 and TRBJ1-5; D not certain. The CDR3 extends over 14 amino acids. The germline V and J ends were trimmed by 1 base and 4 bases, with 9 bases remaining between them. In germline, CDR1 is SGHNT, CDR2 YYREEE (reference sequence). Written as DNA, the CDR3 is TGTGCCAGCAGCTTGTGGGCCGCAAATCAGCCCCAGCATTTT. As protein: CASSLWAANQPQHF.

J is TRBJ1-2 and V is TRBV2, with D tentatively TRBD1 (6 bases). Per the germline V gene, CDR1 is SNHLY and CDR2 is FYNNEI. The CDR3 loop spans 12 amino acids. V was clipped by 11 bases and J by 4 bases, with 14 bases between them. For the CDR3, the DNA is TGTGCCTGTACAGGGAATTCCTATGGCTACACCTTC. It translates to CACTGNSYGYTF. Combining the CDR3 with reference TRBV2 and TRBJ1-2 gives the whole variable domain EPEVTQTPSHQVTQMGQEVILRCVPISNHLYFYWYRQILGQKVEFLVSFYNNEISEKSEIFDDQFSVERPDGSNFTLKIRSTKLEDSAMYFCACTGNSYGYTFGSGTRLTVV.

This chain joins TRBV25-1 and TRBJ1-4; D unclear. The ends were cut back, 3 bases at V and 4 bases at J, with 18 bases in the middle. CDR3 length equals 17 residues. Germline CDR1 MGHDK, CDR2 SYGVNS. CDR3 region: CASSETLGVLFNEKLFF. CDR3 sequence (DNA): TGTGCCAGCAGTGAGACCCTAGGTGTCCTCTTTAATGAAAAACTGTTTTTT.

CDR3 sequence reads: CAISAFIGGAGNTEAFF. CDR3 DNA sequence: TGTGCCATCAGTGCCTTCATAGGGGGCGCCGGGAACACTGAAGCTTTCTTT. The chain employs TRBV10-3 and TRBJ1-1, with 7 bases matching TRBD1. The CDR3 totals 17 residues. Trimming at V came to 4 bases and at J to 1 base, leaving 12 bases not matched to a gene. Germline V gives CDR1 ENHRY, CDR2 SYGVKD.

V gene TRBV29-1 combines with J gene TRBJ2-7; D is ambiguous. Germline CDR1 is SQVTM and CDR2 is ANQGSEA. CDR3 size: 11 residues. The V end was cut by 4 bases, the J end by 6 bases, with 10 bases between. CDR3 coding DNA: TGCAGCGTTGCGTGGTTTAGCGAGCAGTACTTC. As protein: CSVAWFSEQYF.

This clone was recorded once. The CDR3 nucleotides are TGTGCCAGCAGCCGACTCCGCACAGATACGCAGTATTTT. Its translation: CASSRLRTDTQYF. The V call is TRBV7-6, the J call TRBJ2-3; D not certain. The length of the CDR3 is 13 residues. CDR1 is SGHVS, CDR2 FNYEAQ, per germline. The germline V and J ends were trimmed by 5 bases and 1 base, with 7 bases remaining between them.

The chain recombines TRBV14 with TRBJ2-1; D may be TRBD2 (6 bases). This CDR3 is 15 amino acids long. V was trimmed by 1 base and J by 6 bases, leaving 13 bases between them. Germline V gene data show CDR1 as SGHDN and CDR2 as FVKESK. CDR3 bases: TGTGCCAGCAGCCAAGCACAGTGGGGACTCAATGAGCAGTTCTTC. This sequence encodes CASSQAQWGLNEQFF.

The V call is TRBV5-4, the J call TRBJ2-1; 9 bases agree with TRBD2. This CDR3 has 15 residues. Germline V gene lookup returns CDR1 SGHNT and CDR2 YYREEE (reference sequence). The junction had 4 bases not matched to a gene; V was cut back by 6 bases and J by 0 bases. CDR3: CASTFSGGSYNEQFF. The DNA of the CDR3 is TGTGCCAGCACCTTTAGCGGGGGCTCCTACAATGAGCAGTTCTTC.

The chain employs TRBV7-8 and TRBJ2-2, with 8 bases identical to TRBD1. There are 16 residues in the CDR3. With 3 bases clipped from V and 0 bases from J, the junction kept 3 bases outside the gene matches. Per germline, CDR1 SGHVS and CDR2 FQNEAQ. The CDR3 sequence is CASSFWTGTNTGELFF. For the CDR3, the DNA is TGTGCCAGCAGCTTCTGGACAGGGACGAACACCGGGGAGCTGTTTTTT.